Listed below are T cell receptor beta chains from one sample, sequenced in a study of low-dose radiotherapy and immunotherapy resistance in tumors. Via MiXCR, TCRdb re-called the reads, giving one row per CDR3 protein. The sample shows some 71,000 distinct CDR3 sequences, approximately 31% of them seen only once. The material was PBMCs, obtained before treatment. These receptors were taken from a female donor with ovarian cancer. CDR3s include the opening cysteine and the closing phenylalanine or tryptophan. A D gene is named only where the DNA matches it firmly. For some rows the clone size is stated as once, few or many, or as a class when expanded; others skip it.

TRBV5-1,-,-,TRBJ2-5,CASSPGQGKETQYF,TGTGCCAGCAGCCCCGGGCAGGGGAAAGAGACCCAGTACTTC
TRBV6-2/TRBV6-3,-,-,TRBJ2-1,CASSATGTSSYNEQFF,TGTGCCAGCAGTGCTACCGGGACAAGCTCCTACAATGAGCAGTTCTTC
TRBV18,TRBD2,many,TRBJ2-3,CASSTLAGATSTDTQYF,TGTGCCAGCTCAACACTAGCGGGAGCTACTAGCACAGATACGCAGTATTTT
TRBV20-1,-,few,TRBJ1-3,CSAPVGGNTIYF,TGCAGTGCCCCGGTGGGAGGAAACACCATATATTTT
TRBV7-8,-,many,TRBJ1-1,CASSLALLWGFKTEAFF,TGTGCCAGCAGCTTAGCATTACTATGGGGGTTCAAAACTGAAGCTTTCTTT
TRBV6-2/TRBV6-3,-,many,TRBJ1-2,CASRDYGYTF,TGTGCCAGCAGGGACTATGGCTACACCTTC
TRBV6-6,TRBD1,few,TRBJ1-6,CASSSESGTVQKSWLSPLHF,TGTGCCAGCAGTTCCGAATCCGGGACAGTCCAAAAATCTTGGCTTTCACCCCTCCACTTT
TRBV20-1,-,many,TRBJ2-3,CSGGRGANPDTQYF,TGCAGTGGGGGGAGGGGGGCAAATCCAGATACGCAGTATTTT
TRBV18,-,-,TRBJ2-5,CASSAQFQETQYF,TGTGCCAGCTCAGCCCAATTTCAAGAGACCCAGTACTTC
TRBV6-1,-,-,TRBJ2-5,CATEVVQGGETQYF,TGTGCCACCGAGGTTGTCCAGGGTGGGGAGACCCAGTACTTC
TRBV6-2/TRBV6-3,-,many,TRBJ1-5,CASRSSGGGVQPQHF,TGTGCCAGCAGATCCTCGGGCGGCGGGGTCCAGCCCCAGCATTTT
TRBV12-3/TRBV12-4,TRBD2,many,TRBJ2-7,CASSSQLLAGGYEQYF,TGTGCCAGCAGTTCTCAATTACTAGCGGGAGGCTACGAGCAGTACTTC
TRBV6-2/TRBV6-3,-,many,TRBJ2-7,CASSYLSGPYEQYF,TGTGCCAGCAGTTACCTTAGCGGACCCTACGAGCAGTACTTC
TRBV12-3/TRBV12-4,TRBD1,-,TRBJ2-7,CASRWTGGNYEQYF,TGTGCCAGCAGGTGGACAGGGGGAAACTACGAGCAGTACTTC
TRBV28,-,-,TRBJ1-1,CASNPGSSPHLNTEAFF,TGTGCCAGCAACCCGGGGTCCTCGCCCCACCTAAACACTGAAGCTTTCTTT
TRBV5-1,-,many,TRBJ2-3,CASSLRGTSTDTQYF,TGCGCCAGCAGCTTACGGGGAACTAGCACAGATACGCAGTATTTT
TRBV9,-,-,TRBJ1-1,CASSPQLGESEAFF,TGTGCCAGCAGCCCCCAGCTCGGGGAATCTGAAGCTTTCTTT
TRBV29-1,TRBD1,once,TRBJ1-1,CSVGAGGGNTEAFF,TGCAGCGTTGGGGCAGGGGGAGGGAACACTGAAGCTTTCTTT